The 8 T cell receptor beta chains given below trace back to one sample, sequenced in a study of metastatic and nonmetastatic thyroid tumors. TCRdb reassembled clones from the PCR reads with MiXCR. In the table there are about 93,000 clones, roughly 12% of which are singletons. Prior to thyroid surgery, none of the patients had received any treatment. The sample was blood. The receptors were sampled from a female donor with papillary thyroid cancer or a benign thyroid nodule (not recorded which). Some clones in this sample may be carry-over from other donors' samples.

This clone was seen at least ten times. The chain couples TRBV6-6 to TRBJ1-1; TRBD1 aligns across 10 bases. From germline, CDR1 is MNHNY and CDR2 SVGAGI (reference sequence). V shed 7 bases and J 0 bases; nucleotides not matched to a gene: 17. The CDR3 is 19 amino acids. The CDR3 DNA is TGTGCCAGCACCCTGCGCGCGGGACAGGGGCGAGGAGTGAACACTGAAGCTTTCTTT. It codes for CASTLRAGQGRGVNTEAFF.

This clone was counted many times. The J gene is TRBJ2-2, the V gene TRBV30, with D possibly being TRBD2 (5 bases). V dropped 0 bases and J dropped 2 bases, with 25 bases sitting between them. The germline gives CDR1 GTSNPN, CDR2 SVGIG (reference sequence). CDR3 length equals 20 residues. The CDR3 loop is CAWSVFFGSGWQTNTGELFF. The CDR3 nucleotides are TGTGCCTGGAGTGTATTTTTTGGTTCGGGGTGGCAGACCAACACCGGGGAGCTGTTTTTT.

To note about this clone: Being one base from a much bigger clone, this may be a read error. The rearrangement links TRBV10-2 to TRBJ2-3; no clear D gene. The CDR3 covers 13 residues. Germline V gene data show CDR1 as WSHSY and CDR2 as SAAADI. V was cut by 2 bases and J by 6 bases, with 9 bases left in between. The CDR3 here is CASSEGMRDTQYF. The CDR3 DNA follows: TGCGCCAGCAGTGAGGGGATGAGGGATACGCAGTATTTT.

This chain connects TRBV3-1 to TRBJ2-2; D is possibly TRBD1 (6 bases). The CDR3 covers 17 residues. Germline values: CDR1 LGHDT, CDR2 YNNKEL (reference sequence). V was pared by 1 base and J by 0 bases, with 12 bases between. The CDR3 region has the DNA TGTGCCAGCAGCCAAGCGGGCAGGGGTCCGAACACCGGGGAGCTGTTTTTT. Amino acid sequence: CASSQAGRGPNTGELFF.

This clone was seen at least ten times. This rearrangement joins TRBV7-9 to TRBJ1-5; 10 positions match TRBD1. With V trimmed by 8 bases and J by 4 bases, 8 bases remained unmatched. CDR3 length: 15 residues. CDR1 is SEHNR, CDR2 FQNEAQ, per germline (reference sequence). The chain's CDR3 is CASSRDRGPNQPQHF. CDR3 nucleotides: TGTGCCAGCTCCCGGGACAGGGGACCGAATCAGCCCCAGCATTTT.

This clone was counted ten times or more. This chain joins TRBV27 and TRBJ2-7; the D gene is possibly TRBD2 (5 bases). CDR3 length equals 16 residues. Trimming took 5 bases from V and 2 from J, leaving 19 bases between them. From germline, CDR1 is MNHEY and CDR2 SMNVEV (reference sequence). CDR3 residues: CASSRYRKPGAYEQYF. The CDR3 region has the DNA TGTGCCAGCAGTCGGTATCGGAAACCCGGGGCCTACGAGCAGTACTTC.

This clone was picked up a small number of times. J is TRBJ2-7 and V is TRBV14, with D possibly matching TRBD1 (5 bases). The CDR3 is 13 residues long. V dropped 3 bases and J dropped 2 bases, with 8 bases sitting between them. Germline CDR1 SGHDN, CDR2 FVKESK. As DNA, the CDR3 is TGTGCCAGCAGCCAGGGGCGGACCTACGAGCAGTACTTC. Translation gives CASSQGRTYEQYF. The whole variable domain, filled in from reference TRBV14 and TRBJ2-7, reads EAGVTQFPSHSVIEKGQTVTLRCDPISGHDNLYWYRRVMGKEIKFLLHFVKESKQDESGMPNNRFLAERTGGTYSTLKVQPAELEDSGVYFCASSQGRTYEQYFGPGTRLTVT.

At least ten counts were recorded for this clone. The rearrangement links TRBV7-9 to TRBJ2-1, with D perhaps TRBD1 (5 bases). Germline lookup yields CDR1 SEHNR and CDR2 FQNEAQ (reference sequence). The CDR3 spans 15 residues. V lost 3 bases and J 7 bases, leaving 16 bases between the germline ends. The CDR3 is CASSLAATQGNEQFF. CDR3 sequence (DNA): TGTGCCAGCAGCTTGGCAGCGACTCAGGGAAATGAGCAGTTCTTC.